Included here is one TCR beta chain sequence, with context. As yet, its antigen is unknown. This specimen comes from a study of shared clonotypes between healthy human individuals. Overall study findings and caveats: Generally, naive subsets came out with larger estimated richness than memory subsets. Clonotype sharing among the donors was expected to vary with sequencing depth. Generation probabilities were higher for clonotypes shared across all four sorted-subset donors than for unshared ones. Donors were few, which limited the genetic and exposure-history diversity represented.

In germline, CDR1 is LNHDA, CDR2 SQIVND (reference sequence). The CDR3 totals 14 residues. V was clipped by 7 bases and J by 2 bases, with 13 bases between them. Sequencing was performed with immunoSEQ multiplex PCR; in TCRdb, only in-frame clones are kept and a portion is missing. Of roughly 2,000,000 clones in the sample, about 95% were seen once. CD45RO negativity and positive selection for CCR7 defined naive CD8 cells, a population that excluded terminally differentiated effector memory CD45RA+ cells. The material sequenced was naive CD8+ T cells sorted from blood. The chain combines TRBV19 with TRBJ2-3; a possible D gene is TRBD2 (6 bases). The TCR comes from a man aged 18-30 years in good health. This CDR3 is CASMGGTSTDTQYF. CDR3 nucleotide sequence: TGTGCCAGTATGGGGGGAACCTCCACAGATACGCAGTATTTT. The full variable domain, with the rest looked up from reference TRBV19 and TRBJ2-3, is DGGITQSPKYLFRKEGQNVTLSCEQNLNHDAMYWYRQDPGQGLRLIYYSQIVNDFQKGDIAEGYSVSREKKESFPLTVTSAQKNPTAFYLCASMGGTSTDTQYFGPGTRLTVL.